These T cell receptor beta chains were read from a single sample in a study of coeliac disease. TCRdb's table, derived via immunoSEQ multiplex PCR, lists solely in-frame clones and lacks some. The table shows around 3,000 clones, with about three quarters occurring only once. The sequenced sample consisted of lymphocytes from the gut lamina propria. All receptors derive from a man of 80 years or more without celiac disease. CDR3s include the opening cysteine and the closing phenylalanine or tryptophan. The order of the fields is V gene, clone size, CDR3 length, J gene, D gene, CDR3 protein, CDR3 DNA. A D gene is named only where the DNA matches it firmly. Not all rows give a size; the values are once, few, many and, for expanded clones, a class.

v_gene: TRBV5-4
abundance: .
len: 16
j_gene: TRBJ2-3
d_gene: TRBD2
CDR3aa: CASSPTSGGRGYTQYF
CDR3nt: TGTGCCAGCAGCCCGACGAGCGGGGGCCGCGGCTATACGCAGTATTTT

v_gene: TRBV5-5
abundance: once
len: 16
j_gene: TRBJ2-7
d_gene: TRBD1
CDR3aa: CASSFLMTGSSYEQYF
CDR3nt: TGTGCCAGCAGCTTTCTAATGACAGGGAGCTCCTACGAGCAGTACTTC

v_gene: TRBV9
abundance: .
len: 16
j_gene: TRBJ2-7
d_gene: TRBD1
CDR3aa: CASSVDGGQGGYEQYF
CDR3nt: TGTGCCAGCAGCGTAGACGGCGGACAGGGTGGCTACGAGCAGTACTTC

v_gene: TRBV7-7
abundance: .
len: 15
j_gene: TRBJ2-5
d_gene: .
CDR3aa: CASSLDLGAPETQYF
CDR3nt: TGTGCCAGCAGCTTAGATTTGGGGGCTCCAGAGACCCAGTACTTC

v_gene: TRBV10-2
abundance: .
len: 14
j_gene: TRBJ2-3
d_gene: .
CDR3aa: CASIQGGITDTQYF
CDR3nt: TGCGCCAGCATCCAGGGAGGTATCACAGATACGCAGTATTTT

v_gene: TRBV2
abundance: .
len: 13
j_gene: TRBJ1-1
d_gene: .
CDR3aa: CASSELGQTEAFF
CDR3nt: TGTGCCAGCAGTGAACTGGGGCAGACTGAAGCTTTCTTT

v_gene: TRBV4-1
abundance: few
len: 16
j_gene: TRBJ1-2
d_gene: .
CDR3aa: CASSQARDTIPGGYTF
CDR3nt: TGCGCCAGCAGCCAAGCCCGGGACACGATTCCGGGGGGCTACACCTTC

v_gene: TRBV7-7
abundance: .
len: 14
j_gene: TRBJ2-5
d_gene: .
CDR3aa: CASSFGGAQETQYF
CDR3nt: TGTGCCAGCAGCTTTGGCGGGGCCCAAGAGACCCAGTACTTC

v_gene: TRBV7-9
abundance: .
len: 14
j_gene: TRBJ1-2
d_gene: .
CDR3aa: CASSLGLSNYGYTF
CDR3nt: TGTGCCAGCAGCCTTGGACTCTCTAACTATGGCTACACCTTC

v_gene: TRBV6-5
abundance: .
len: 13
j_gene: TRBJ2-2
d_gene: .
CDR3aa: CASSYPGTGELFF
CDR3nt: TGTGCCAGCAGTTACCCGGGGACCGGGGAGCTGTTTTTT

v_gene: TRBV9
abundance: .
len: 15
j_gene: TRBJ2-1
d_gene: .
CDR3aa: CASSVGWASADEQFF
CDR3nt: TGTGCCAGCAGCGTGGGCTGGGCTTCGGCTGATGAGCAGTTCTTC

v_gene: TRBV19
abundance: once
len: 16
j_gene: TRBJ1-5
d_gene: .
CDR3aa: CASSIDPQEGNQPQHF
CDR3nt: TGTGCCAGTAGTATAGATCCACAGGAAGGGAATCAGCCCCAGCATTTT

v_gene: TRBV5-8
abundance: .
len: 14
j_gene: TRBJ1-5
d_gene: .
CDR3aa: CASSLVLKEPPQHF
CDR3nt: TGTGCCAGCAGCTTGGTACTTAAGGAGCCGCCCCAGCATTTT

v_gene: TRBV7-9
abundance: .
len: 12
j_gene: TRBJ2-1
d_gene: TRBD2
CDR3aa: CASSRTSGEQFF
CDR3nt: TGTGCCAGCAGCAGGACTAGTGGGGAGCAGTTCTTC

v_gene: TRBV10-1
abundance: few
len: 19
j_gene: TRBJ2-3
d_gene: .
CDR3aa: CASSESRAPTSGSTDTQYF
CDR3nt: TGCGCCAGCAGTGAGTCTCGCGCCCCAACGTCGGGGAGCACAGATACGCAGTATTTT

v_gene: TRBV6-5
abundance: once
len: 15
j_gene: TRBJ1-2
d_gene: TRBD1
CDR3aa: CASSYADRGKYGYTF
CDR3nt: TGTGCCAGCAGTTACGCGGACAGGGGGAAGTATGGCTACACCTTC

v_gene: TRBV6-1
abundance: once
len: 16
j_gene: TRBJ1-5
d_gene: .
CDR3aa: CATRESGTASNQPQHF
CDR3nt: TGTGCCACCCGTGAGTCCGGGACTGCGAGCAATCAGCCCCAGCATTTT

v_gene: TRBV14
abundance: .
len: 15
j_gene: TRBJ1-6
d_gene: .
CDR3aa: CASSANIVSGSPLHF
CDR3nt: TGTGCCAGCAGCGCGAATATCGTCTCAGGCTCACCCCTCCACTTT

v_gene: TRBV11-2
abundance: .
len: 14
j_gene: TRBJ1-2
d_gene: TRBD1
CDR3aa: CASSSGTGTYGYTF
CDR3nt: TGTGCCAGCAGCTCAGGGACAGGGACCTATGGCTACACCTTC

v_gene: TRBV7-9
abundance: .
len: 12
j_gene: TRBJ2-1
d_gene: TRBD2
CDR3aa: CASRSGDNEQFF
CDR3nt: TGTGCCAGCAGAAGCGGGGACAATGAGCAGTTCTTC

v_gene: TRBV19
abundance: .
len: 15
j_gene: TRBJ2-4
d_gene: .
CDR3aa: CASRGGSGGRNIQYF
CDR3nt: TGTGCCAGTAGGGGAGGATCAGGCGGACGGAACATTCAGTACTTC

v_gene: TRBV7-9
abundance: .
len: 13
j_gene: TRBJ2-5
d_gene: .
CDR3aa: CASSLDRAETQYF
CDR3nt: TGTGCCAGCAGCTTAGACCGCGCAGAGACCCAGTACTTC

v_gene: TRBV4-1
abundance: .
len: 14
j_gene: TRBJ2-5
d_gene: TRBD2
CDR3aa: CASSWTSAQETQYF
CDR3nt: TGCGCCAGCAGCTGGACTAGCGCCCAAGAGACCCAGTACTTC